Each of the 14 T cell receptor beta chains below was sequenced from the same sample in a study of blood T cell repertoires in COVID-19. The repertoire was sequenced with immunoSEQ multiplex PCR; TCRdb's copy has only in-frame clones and lacks some. The data hold a few hundred thousand clones, with around 82% observed a single time. The sample comprised peripheral blood. The receptors come from a human donor with COVID-19, enrolled during active disease. The donor label of this sample is uncertain.

The chain has TRBV5-4 and TRBJ2-7; no clear D gene. This CDR3 has 14 residues. The germline V gene has CDR1 SGHNT and CDR2 YYREEE (reference sequence). With 0 bases removed from V and 3 bases from J, the gap between germline ends came to 10 bases. CDR3 region: CASSLDPRDYEQYF. For the CDR3, the DNA is TGTGCCAGCAGCTTGGACCCCCGAGACTACGAGCAGTACTTC.

This chain connects TRBV7-2 to TRBJ1-1; a weak D match, TRBD1 (6 bases). Trimming pared 5 bases from V and 1 base from J, leaving 17 bases between. CDR1 and CDR2 from the germline V gene are SGHTA and FQGNSA. The CDR3 has 16 amino acids. The CDR3 sequence: CASSLFPGHENTEAFF. The CDR3 DNA sequence: TGTGCCAGCAGCCTTTTTCCGGGACATGAGAACACTGAAGCTTTCTTT.

This chain joins TRBV5-5 and TRBJ2-1; 10 bases are shared with TRBD2. The length of the CDR3 is 19 residues. Germline CDR1 and CDR2: SGHKS and YYEKEE (reference sequence). V was clipped by 1 base and J by 3 bases; unmatched bases: 13. The CDR3 bases are TGTGCCAGCAGCTTGTTACACCTAGCGGGAGCCCACTACTACAATGAGCAGTTCTTC. Amino acids: CASSLLHLAGAHYYNEQFF.

The CDR3 DNA reads TGTGCCAGCAGCCCCGGGTCCGGACTAGCGGGAGTCTTCGTGCAGTACTTC. Encoded protein: CASSPGSGLAGVFVQYF. This chain joins TRBV5-4 and TRBJ2-7; 13 bases are a match to TRBD2. The CDR3 loop spans 17 amino acids. The trim removed 4 bases at V and 9 bases at J, leaving 16 bases unmatched. Germline V gene lookup returns CDR1 SGHNT and CDR2 YYREEE (reference sequence).

This clone was picked up one time. The rearrangement joins TRBV11-3 to TRBJ1-1; 10 bases align to TRBD1. V lost 5 bases, J lost 1 base, and 7 bases stayed unmatched. The CDR3 is made up of 16 amino acids. Looked up from germline, CDR1 is SGHNT and CDR2 is YENEEA. The CDR3 is CASSRDRGRRNTEAFF. The CDR3 nucleotides read TGTGCCAGCAGCCGGGACAGGGGACGGAGGAACACTGAAGCTTTCTTT.

The J gene is TRBJ2-7, the V gene TRBV5-4; 11 bases match TRBD1. Germline trimming cut 4 bases from V and 1 base from J; bases unmatched to any gene: 7. The germline V gene has CDR1 SGHNT and CDR2 YYREEE (reference sequence). There are 16 residues in the CDR3. CDR3 protein: CASSVPGTGGSYEQYF. The CDR3 coding sequence is TGTGCCAGCAGCGTCCCCGGGACAGGGGGTTCCTACGAGCAGTACTTC.

J is TRBJ1-4 and V is TRBV11-2; D is unresolved. The germline V gene encodes CDR1 SGHAT and CDR2 FQNNGV. Trimming took 5 bases from V and 8 from J, leaving 12 bases between them. CDR3 length: 13 amino acids. In DNA form, the CDR3 reads TGTGCCAGCAGCCTGGAGGTGGGGGAAAAACTGTTTTTT. As protein: CASSLEVGEKLFF. The complete variable domain, with remaining parts taken from reference TRBV11-2 and TRBJ1-4, reads EAGVAQSPRYKIIEKRQSVAFWCNPISGHATLYWYQQILGQGPKLLIQFQNNGVVDDSQLPKDRFSAERLKGVDSTLKIQPAKLEDSAVYLCASSLEVGEKLFFGSGTQLSVL.

The chain is built from TRBV10-3 and TRBJ1-5, with D perhaps TRBD1 (6 bases). The V and J ends lost 0 bases and 3 bases respectively, with 12 bases between them. The CDR3 covers 16 residues. CDR1 is ENHRY and CDR2 is SYGVKD in the germline V gene. Here the CDR3 DNA reads TGTGCCATCAGTGAGTCTCTAGGGGGGGTCAATCAGCCCCAGCATTTT. Encoded protein: CAISESLGGVNQPQHF.

The chain carries TRBV6-5 and TRBJ2-7, with TRBD1 matching 11 bases. CDR1 is MNHEY and CDR2 is SVGAGI in the germline V gene. J gave up 5 bases and V 0 bases, and 6 bases lay outside the gene matches. The CDR3 extends over 16 amino acids. CDR3 nucleotide sequence: TGTGCCAGCAGTTACTCAAGCCCGGGACAGGGGGACGAGCAGTACTTC. Amino acids: CASSYSSPGQGDEQYF.

The genes are TRBV19 and TRBJ1-2; 8 bases are a match to TRBD1. The CDR3 length is 15 residues. Germline-derived CDR1 and CDR2 are LNHDA and SQIVND (reference sequence). The junction had 9 bases not matched to a gene; V was cut back by 6 bases and J by 3 bases. The CDR3 loop reads CASSPRTGKDYGYTF. CDR3 coding DNA: TGTGCCAGTAGCCCCCGGACAGGGAAGGACTATGGCTACACCTTC.

This chain connects TRBV11-3 to TRBJ2-3, with 8 bases that match TRBD2. With V trimmed by 5 bases and J by 5 bases, 9 bases remained unmatched. Germline V gene sequence: CDR1 SGHNT, CDR2 YENEEA. The CDR3 runs to 15 residues. For the CDR3, the DNA is TGTGCCAGCAGCCCGGGGGGGCTAGCGGGAGATACGCAGTATTTT. Translation gives CASSPGGLAGDTQYF.

V gene TRBV4-1 combines with J gene TRBJ2-7, with a possible D match to TRBD2 (5 bases). Trimming took off 1 base at V and 3 bases at J, with 19 bases between the two ends. The germline V gene has CDR1 MGHRA and CDR2 YSYEKL. This CDR3 spans 17 amino acids. The chain's CDR3 is CASSQVADSNPIYEQYF. DNA for the CDR3: TGCGCCAGCAGCCAAGTCGCGGACTCGAATCCGATCTACGAGCAGTACTTC.

The chain recombines TRBV5-6 with TRBJ1-1, with D perhaps TRBD1 (6 bases). CDR3 length equals 15 residues. The ends were cut back, 3 bases at V and 1 base at J, with 13 bases in the middle. CDR1 is SGHDT and CDR2 is YYEEEE in the germline V gene. The CDR3 region has the DNA TGTGCCAGCAGCTGGGAAACAGGGAGGAACACTGAAGCTTTCTTT. Translation: CASSWETGRNTEAFF.

The V and J genes are TRBV5-1 and TRBJ1-2; 8 positions agree with TRBD1. J gave up 5 bases and V 3 bases, and 9 bases lay outside the gene matches. In germline, CDR1 is SGHRS, CDR2 YFSETQ. The length of the CDR3 is 15 residues. The CDR3 loop is CASSSGGQATYGYTF. The DNA of the CDR3 is TGCGCCAGCAGCTCGGGGGGACAGGCAACGTATGGCTACACCTTC.